Shown below are 22 T cell receptor beta chains from a single sample sequenced in a study of blood T cells in healthy people across ages. Together with a sample-barcoded 5' primer, a J-beta primer mix was included in a second PCR lasting roughly 6 to 12 cycles. One entry per CDR3 protein results from TCRdb running MiXCR on the 5' RACE reads. The table has roughly 800,000 distinct CDR3 sequences, 35% to 40% seen once. The sequenced material came from blood. These receptors were taken from a man younger than 35 in good health.

The rearrangement links TRBV6-2 or TRBV6-3 to TRBJ2-1; TRBD1 or TRBD2 may be the D gene (6 bases each). There are 13 residues in the CDR3. The V gene's germline CDR1 is MNHEY and CDR2 SVGEGT. The ends were cut back, 10 bases at V and 8 bases at J, with 18 bases in the middle. The CDR3 nucleotides are TGTGCCATCAAAGGGGGGCAGGTTGATGAGCAGTTCTTC. Encoded protein: CAIKGGQVDEQFF.

The chain is built from TRBV5-1 and TRBJ1-1, with unresolved D. Trimming removed 4 bases at V and 1 base at J, with 11 bases between. The CDR3 spans 14 residues. In germline, CDR1 is SGHRS, CDR2 YFSETQ. The CDR3 loop is CASSQTQQNTEAFF. The CDR3 region has the DNA TGCGCCAGCAGCCAGACCCAGCAGAACACTGAAGCTTTCTTT.

The chain is built from TRBV7-9 and TRBJ1-2, with a weak D call TRBD1 (6 bases). Germline loops: CDR1 SEHNR, CDR2 FQNEAQ (reference sequence). Trimming left V 3 bases short and J 6 bases short, with 8 bases between. This CDR3 comprises 12 residues. The CDR3 here is CASSFGQNGYTF. CDR3 bases: TGTGCCAGCAGCTTCGGACAGAATGGCTACACCTTC.

This clonotype was observed a handful of times. The chain employs TRBV24-1 and TRBJ2-3; TRBD1 is a possible D gene (5 bases). There are 14 residues in the CDR3. Looked up from germline, CDR1 is KGHDR and CDR2 is SFDVKD. Trimming removed 2 bases from V and 6 bases from J, with 11 bases in between. The CDR3: CATSDWTSGDTQYF. CDR3 in DNA: TGTGCCACCAGTGATTGGACGTCAGGGGATACGCAGTATTTT.

The genes are TRBV29-1 and TRBJ1-2; D is uncertain. In germline, CDR1 is SQVTM, CDR2 ANQGSEA. V was shortened by 4 bases and J by 8 bases, with 11 bases between the two germline ends. This CDR3 region has 11 residues. In nucleotides, the CDR3 is TGCAGCGTTGGTGGTGGCGGGGGCTACACCTTC. Amino acid sequence: CSVGGGGGYTF.

V is TRBV4-1 and J is TRBJ2-1; 8 bases are a match to TRBD2. V lost 1 base and J lost 13; bases outside the gene matches: 12. The CDR3 loop spans 15 amino acids. Germline CDR1 MGHRA, CDR2 YSYEKL. CDR3 in amino acids: CASSQGAFGRETQFF. The CDR3 DNA follows: TGCGCCAGCAGCCAAGGGGCCTTCGGGAGGGAGACCCAGTTCTTC.

The chain links TRBV7-9 to TRBJ1-2; TRBD1 might be the D (5 bases). The CDR3 totals 16 residues. The germline V gene encodes CDR1 SEHNR and CDR2 FQNEAQ (reference sequence). Trimming stripped 6 bases from V and 6 bases from J, with 23 bases between. The CDR3 DNA reads as TGTGCCAGCAGGCCGATCCCCTATGGGGGACCTAATGGCTACACCTTC. This gives the protein CASRPIPYGGPNGYTF.

With respect to this clonotype: This may arise from a read error, as a much more abundant clone is one base away. The V and J genes are TRBV7-2 and TRBJ2-3; no reliable D call. The CDR3 covers 17 residues. Germline V gene lookup returns CDR1 SGHTA and CDR2 FQGNSA. The CDR3 DNA reads as TGTGCCAGCAGCTTTAATGGCCAACGAGGTTGGTCAGATACGCTGTATTTT. It is translated as CASSFNGQRGWSDTLYF.

This clonotype appeared a few times. The chain couples TRBV5-1 to TRBJ2-5; 8 bases are shared with TRBD1. V lost 3 bases to trimming and J lost 5 bases; unmatched junction nucleotides: 9. The CDR3 runs to 15 residues. CDR1 and CDR2 (germline): SGHRS, YFSETQ. CDR3 loop: CASSWKGQGSETQYF. The DNA for the CDR3 is TGCGCCAGCAGCTGGAAAGGACAGGGATCGGAGACCCAGTACTTC.

In its sample, this clonotype was seen once. The chain combines TRBV2 with TRBJ1-3; D is undetermined. This CDR3 region has 13 residues. Trimming cost V 1 base and J 4 bases, with 5 bases left between them. CDR1 and CDR2 from the germline V gene are SNHLY and FYNNEI. CDR3 bases: TGTGCCAGCAGTGAAGGGTTGGGAAACACCATATATTTT. Residues: CASSEGLGNTIYF.

This chain links TRBV24-1 with TRBJ2-3, with 12 bases fitting TRBD2. The germline gives CDR1 KGHDR, CDR2 SFDVKD. J lost 1 base, V lost 4 bases, and 2 bases had no gene match. This CDR3 spans 16 amino acids. CDR3 in DNA: TGTGCCACCAGTGACACTAGCGGGGGGCGCACAGATACGCAGTATTTT. It is translated as CATSDTSGGRTDTQYF.

The chain employs TRBV20-1 and TRBJ2-2; D ambiguous. Germline CDR1 reads DFQATT; CDR2 reads SNEGSKA (reference sequence). V lost 2 bases to trimming and J lost 4 bases, with 8 bases between them. This CDR3 spans 13 amino acids. In DNA form, the CDR3 reads TGCAGTGCTAGACAAGTGGGCACCGGGGAGCTGTTTTTT. Its translation: CSARQVGTGELFF.

The CDR3: CARTPSPGLAELGSYNEQFF. The CDR3 DNA follows: TGTGCCCGGACCCCCTCACCGGGACTAGCGGAGCTAGGCTCCTACAATGAGCAGTTCTTC. This chain joins TRBV30 and TRBJ2-1; 11 bases are shared with TRBD2. The CDR3 is 20 amino acids. The V gene end was trimmed by 8 bases and the J gene end by 0 bases; junction bases not matched to a gene: 21. CDR1 is GTSNPN and CDR2 is SVGIG in the germline V gene (reference sequence).

V usage is TRBV28 and J usage is TRBJ2-2; no firm D call. This CDR3 has 16 amino acids. CDR1 and CDR2 from the germline V gene are MDHEN and SYDVKM. V lost 1 base and J lost 7, with 16 bases in between. The CDR3 reads CASSLYSSSSSGELFF. DNA for the CDR3: TGTGCCAGCAGTTTATATTCTTCCTCCTCCAGCGGGGAGCTGTTTTTT.

This clonotype was picked up many times. The chain recombines TRBV20-1 with TRBJ2-5; D gene ambiguous. The CDR3 has 14 residues. In germline, CDR1 is DFQATT, CDR2 SNEGSKA (reference sequence). Trimming left V 0 bases short and J 4 bases short, with 12 bases between. The CDR3 loop is CSARDPVSGETQYF. In nucleotides, the CDR3 is TGCAGTGCTAGAGATCCAGTCTCCGGAGAGACCCAGTACTTC.

The CDR3: CASSPVVGGAWNEQFF. CDR3 DNA: TGTGCCAGCAGTCCCGTCGTAGGGGGCGCTTGGAATGAGCAGTTCTTC. This chain joins TRBV2 and TRBJ2-1; 7 bases are a match to TRBD1. With V trimmed by 5 bases and J by 7 bases, 14 bases remained unmatched. Germline CDR1 is SNHLY and CDR2 is FYNNEI. This CDR3 has 16 amino acids.

This clonotype was seen a few times. The genes are TRBV20-1 and TRBJ2-7; D might be TRBD2 (5 bases). The CDR3 contains 16 residues. Germline CDR1 and CDR2: DFQATT and SNEGSKA (reference sequence). V lost 0 bases, J lost 7 bases, and 22 bases lay in between. The CDR3 DNA reads TGCAGTGCTAGAGATCTGGTTAGCGCGGAGACCAATGAGCAGTACTTC. This codes for CSARDLVSAETNEQYF.

The chain uses TRBV12-3 or TRBV12-4 and TRBJ1-1; possible D gene TRBD1, 6 bases. V gave up 7 bases and J gave up 8 bases, with 20 bases separating them. This CDR3 is 14 amino acids long. The CDR3 region has the DNA TGTGCCAGCACCCTCCGGCCGGACAGTATCGAAGCTTTCTTT. It codes for CASTLRPDSIEAFF.

This clonotype was detected a few times. This chain links TRBV20-1 with TRBJ1-2, with no clear D. In germline, CDR1 is DFQATT, CDR2 SNEGSKA (reference sequence). V gave up 5 bases and J gave up 6 bases, with 13 bases separating them. This CDR3 comprises 12 residues. The CDR3 sequence: CSAAAFGDGYTF. CDR3 bases: TGCAGTGCTGCAGCTTTTGGGGATGGCTACACCTTC.

This clonotype occurred a few times. The V gene is TRBV28, the J gene TRBJ1-4, with 8 bases lining up with TRBD1. Germline loops: CDR1 MDHEN, CDR2 SYDVKM. J gave up 2 bases and V 5 bases, and 7 bases lay outside the gene matches. The CDR3 is made up of 16 amino acids. In DNA form, the CDR3 reads TGTGCCAGCAGTGCCGGACAGGGAGGTACTAATGAAAAACTGTTTTTT. It encodes CASSAGQGGTNEKLFF.

This chain joins TRBV29-1 and TRBJ2-1; 7 bases agree with TRBD2. This CDR3 contains 14 residues. The junction had 6 bases not matched to a gene; V was cut back by 4 bases and J by 3 bases. In germline, CDR1 is SQVTM, CDR2 ANQGSEA. The DNA for the CDR3 is TGCAGCGTTGTCCGCCTAGCGGACTACAATGAGCAGTTCTTC. Its translation: CSVVRLADYNEQFF.

The chain links TRBV12-3 or TRBV12-4 to TRBJ2-3; 11 bases match TRBD2. This CDR3 has 16 amino acids. V trimming: 5 bases; J trimming: 3 bases; junction bases outside the gene matches: 7. CDR3: CASSLHTSGGTDTQYF. For the CDR3, the DNA is TGTGCCAGCAGTCTCCATACTAGCGGGGGAACAGATACGCAGTATTTT.